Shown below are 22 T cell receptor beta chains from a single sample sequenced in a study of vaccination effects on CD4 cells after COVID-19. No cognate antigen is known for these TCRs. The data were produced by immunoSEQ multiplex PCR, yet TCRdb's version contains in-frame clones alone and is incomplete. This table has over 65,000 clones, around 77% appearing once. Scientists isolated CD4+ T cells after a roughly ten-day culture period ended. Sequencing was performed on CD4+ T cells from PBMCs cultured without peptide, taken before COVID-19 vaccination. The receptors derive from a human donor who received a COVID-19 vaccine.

The CDR3 nucleotides are TGTGCCAGCAGCTTACTAGCGGGGGGAAAGCAGTTCTTC. Translated, it gives CASSLLAGGKQFF. The chain couples TRBV5-6 to TRBJ2-1, with 12 positions matching TRBD2. CDR3 size: 13 residues. Trimming at V came to 2 bases and at J to 11 bases, leaving 2 bases not matched to a gene. CDR1 SGHDT and CDR2 YYEEEE come from the germline V gene.

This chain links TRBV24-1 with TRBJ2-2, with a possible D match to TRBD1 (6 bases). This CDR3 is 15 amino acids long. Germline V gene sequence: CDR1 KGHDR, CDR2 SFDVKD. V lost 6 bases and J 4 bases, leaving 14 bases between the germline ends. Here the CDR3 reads CATSLTGSTTGELFF. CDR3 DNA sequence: TGTGCCACCAGTTTGACAGGATCAACCACCGGGGAGCTGTTTTTT.

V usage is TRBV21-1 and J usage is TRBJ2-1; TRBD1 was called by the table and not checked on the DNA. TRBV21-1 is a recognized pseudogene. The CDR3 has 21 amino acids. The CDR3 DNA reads TGTGCCAGCAGCAAAGTGCCTAGACGGGACACAGCTCCCAATCTTTACAATGAGCAGTTCTTC. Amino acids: CASSKVPRRDTAPNLYNEQFF.

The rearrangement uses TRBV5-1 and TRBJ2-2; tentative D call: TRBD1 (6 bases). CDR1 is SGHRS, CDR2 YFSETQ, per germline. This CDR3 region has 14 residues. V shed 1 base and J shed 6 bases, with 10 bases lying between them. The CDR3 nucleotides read TGCGCCAGCAGCTTGACAGGGTATTCCGGGGAGCTGTTTTTT. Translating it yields CASSLTGYSGELFF.

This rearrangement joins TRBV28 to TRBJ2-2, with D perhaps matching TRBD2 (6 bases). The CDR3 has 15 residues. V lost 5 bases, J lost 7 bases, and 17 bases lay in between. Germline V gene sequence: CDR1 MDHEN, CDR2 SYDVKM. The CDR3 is CASSQETEGVGELFF. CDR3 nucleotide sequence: TGTGCCAGCAGTCAAGAGACGGAGGGTGTCGGGGAGCTGTTTTTT.

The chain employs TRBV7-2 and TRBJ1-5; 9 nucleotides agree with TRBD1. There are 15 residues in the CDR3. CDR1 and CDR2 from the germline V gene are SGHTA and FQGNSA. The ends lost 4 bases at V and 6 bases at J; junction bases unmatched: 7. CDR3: CASSSGTGYGQPQHF. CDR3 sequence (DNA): TGTGCCAGCAGCTCCGGGACAGGGTATGGTCAGCCCCAGCATTTT.

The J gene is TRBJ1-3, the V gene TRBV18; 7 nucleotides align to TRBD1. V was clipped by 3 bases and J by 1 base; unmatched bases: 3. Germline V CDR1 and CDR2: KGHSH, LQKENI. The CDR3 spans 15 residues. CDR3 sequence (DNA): TGTGCCAGCTCACCGGGGACAGAATCTGGAAACACCATATATTTT. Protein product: CASSPGTESGNTIYF. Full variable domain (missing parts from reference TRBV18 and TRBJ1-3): NAGVMQNPRHLVRRRGQEARLRCSPMKGHSHVYWYRQLPEEGLKFMVYLQKENIIDESGMPKERFSAEFPKEGPSILRIQQVVRGDSAAYFCASSPGTESGNTIYFGEGSWLTVV.

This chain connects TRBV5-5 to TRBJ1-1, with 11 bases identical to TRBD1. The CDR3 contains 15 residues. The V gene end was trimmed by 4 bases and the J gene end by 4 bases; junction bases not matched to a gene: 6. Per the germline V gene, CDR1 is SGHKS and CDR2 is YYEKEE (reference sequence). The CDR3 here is CASSGTGGRGTEAFF. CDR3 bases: TGTGCCAGCAGCGGGACAGGGGGTCGAGGCACTGAAGCTTTCTTT. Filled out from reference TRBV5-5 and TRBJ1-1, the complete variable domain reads DAGVTQSPTHLIKTRGQQVTLRCSPISGHKSVSWYQQVLGQGPQFIFQYYEKEERGRGNFPDRFSARQFPNYSSELNVNALLLGDSALYLCASSGTGGRGTEAFFGQGTRLTVV.

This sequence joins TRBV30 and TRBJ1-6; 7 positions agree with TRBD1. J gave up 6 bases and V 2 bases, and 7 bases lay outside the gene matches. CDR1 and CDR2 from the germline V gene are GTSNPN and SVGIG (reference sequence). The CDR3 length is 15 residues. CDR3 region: CAWSPPDRSNSPLHF. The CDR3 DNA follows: TGTGCCTGGAGTCCCCCGGACAGGTCTAATTCACCCCTCCACTTT.

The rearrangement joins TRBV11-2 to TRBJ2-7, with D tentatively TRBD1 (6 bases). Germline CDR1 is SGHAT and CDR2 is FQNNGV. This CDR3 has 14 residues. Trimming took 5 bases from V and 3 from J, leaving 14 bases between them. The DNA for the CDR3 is TGTGCCAGCAGCCCTATTCAGGGACACTACGAGCAGTACGTC. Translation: CASSPIQGHYEQYV.

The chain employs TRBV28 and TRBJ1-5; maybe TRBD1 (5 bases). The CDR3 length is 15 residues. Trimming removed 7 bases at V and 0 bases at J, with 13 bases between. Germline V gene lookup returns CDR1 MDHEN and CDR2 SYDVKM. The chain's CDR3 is CASTRVSGSNQPQHF. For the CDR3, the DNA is TGTGCCAGCACCAGGGTGTCGGGTAGCAATCAGCCCCAGCATTTT.

The CDR3, as DNA: TGTGCCAGCAGCTCAACGGGACTAGCGGGCTCTAGCACAGATACGCAGTATTTT. Protein product: CASSSTGLAGSSTDTQYF. The chain employs TRBV28 and TRBJ2-3; 12 bases agree with TRBD2. Germline CDR1 and CDR2: MDHEN and SYDVKM. The CDR3 runs to 18 residues. V gave up 6 bases and J gave up 0 bases; unmatched junction bases: 10.

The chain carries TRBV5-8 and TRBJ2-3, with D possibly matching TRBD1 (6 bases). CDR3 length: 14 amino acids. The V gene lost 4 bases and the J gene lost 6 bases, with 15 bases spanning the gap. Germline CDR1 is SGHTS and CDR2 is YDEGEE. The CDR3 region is CASSRLGQGDTQYF. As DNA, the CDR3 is TGTGCCAGCAGCCGACTGGGGCAGGGGGATACGCAGTATTTT.

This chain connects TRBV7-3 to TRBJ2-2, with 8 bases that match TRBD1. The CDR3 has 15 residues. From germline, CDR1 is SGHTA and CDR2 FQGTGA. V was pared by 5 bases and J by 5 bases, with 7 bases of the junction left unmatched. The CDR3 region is CASSPGQGETGELFF. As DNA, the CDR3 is TGTGCCAGCAGCCCTGGACAGGGCGAAACCGGGGAGCTGTTTTTT.

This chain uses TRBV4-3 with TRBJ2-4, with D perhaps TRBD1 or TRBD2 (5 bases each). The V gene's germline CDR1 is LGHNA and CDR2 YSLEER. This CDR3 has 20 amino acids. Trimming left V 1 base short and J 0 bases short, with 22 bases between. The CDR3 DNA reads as TGCGCCAGCAGCCAAGCCCACCCGGGGCCGGGTTCGGTAGCCAAAAACATTCAGTACTTC. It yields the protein CASSQAHPGPGSVAKNIQYF.

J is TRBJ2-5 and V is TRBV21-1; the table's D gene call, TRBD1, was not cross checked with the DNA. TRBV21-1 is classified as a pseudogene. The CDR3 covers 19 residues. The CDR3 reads CASSKRPQKQCSWKETQYF. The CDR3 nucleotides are TGTGCCAGCAGCAAACGGCCCCAGAAACAGTGTTCTTGGAAAGAGACCCAGTACTTC.

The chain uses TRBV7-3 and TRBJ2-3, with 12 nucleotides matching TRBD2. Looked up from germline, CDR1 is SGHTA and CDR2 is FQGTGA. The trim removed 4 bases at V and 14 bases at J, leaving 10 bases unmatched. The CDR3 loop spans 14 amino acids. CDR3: CASSSRTSGDGVYF. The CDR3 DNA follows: TGTGCCAGCAGCTCACGGACTAGCGGGGACGGGGTGTATTTT.

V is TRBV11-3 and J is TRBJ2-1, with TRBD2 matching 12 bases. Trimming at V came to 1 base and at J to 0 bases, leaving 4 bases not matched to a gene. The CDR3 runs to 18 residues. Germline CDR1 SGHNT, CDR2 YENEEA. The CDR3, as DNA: TGTGCCAGCAGCTTAGGGGGACTAGCGGGCTTCTCCTACAATGAGCAGTTCTTC. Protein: CASSLGGLAGFSYNEQFF.

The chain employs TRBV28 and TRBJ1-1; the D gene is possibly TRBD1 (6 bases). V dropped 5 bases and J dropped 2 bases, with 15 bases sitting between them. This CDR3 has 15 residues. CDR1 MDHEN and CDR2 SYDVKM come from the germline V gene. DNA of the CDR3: TGTGCCAGCAGTGTCCCAGGGGCGATTAACACTGAAGCTTTCTTT. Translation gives CASSVPGAINTEAFF.

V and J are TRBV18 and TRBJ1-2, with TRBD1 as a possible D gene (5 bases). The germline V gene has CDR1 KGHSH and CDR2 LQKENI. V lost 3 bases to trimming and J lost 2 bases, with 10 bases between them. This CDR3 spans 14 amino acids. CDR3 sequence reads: CASSPSGLNYGYTF. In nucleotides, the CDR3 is TGTGCCAGCTCACCCTCGGGACTAAACTATGGCTACACCTTC.

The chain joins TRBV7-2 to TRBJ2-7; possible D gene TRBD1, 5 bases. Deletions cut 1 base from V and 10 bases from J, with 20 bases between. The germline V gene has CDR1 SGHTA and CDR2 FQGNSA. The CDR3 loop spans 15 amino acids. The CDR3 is CASSLGLSGATKQYV. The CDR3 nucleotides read TGTGCCAGCAGCTTAGGCTTATCTGGGGCTACGAAACAGTACGTC.

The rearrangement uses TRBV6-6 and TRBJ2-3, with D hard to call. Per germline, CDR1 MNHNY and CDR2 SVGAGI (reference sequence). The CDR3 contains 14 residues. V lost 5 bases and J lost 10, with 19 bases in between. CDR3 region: CASSPQIRRFAQYF. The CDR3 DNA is TGTGCCAGCAGTCCGCAAATACGCAGATTTGCGCAGTATTTT.